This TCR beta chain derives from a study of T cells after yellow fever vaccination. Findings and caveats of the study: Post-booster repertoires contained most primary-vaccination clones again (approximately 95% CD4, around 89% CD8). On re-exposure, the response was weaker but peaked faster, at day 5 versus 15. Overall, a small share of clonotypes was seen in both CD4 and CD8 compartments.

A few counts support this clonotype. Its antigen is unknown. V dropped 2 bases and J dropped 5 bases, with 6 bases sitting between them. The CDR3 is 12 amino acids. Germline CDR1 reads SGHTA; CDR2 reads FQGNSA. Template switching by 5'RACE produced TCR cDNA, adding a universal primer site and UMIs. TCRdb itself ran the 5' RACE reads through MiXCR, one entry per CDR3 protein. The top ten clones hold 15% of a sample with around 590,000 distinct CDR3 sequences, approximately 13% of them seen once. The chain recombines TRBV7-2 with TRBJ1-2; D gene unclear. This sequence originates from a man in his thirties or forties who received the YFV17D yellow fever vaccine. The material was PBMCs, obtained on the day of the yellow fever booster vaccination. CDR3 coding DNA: TGTGCCAGCAGCTTATATACTTATGGCTACACCTTC. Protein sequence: CASSLYTYGYTF.